Listed below are T cell receptor beta chains from one sample, sequenced in a study of blood T cell repertoires in COVID-19. Produced via immunoSEQ multiplex PCR; TCRdb's table is partial and in-frame only. The data show 60,000 or so clones, roughly four fifths seen once. The sample comprised peripheral blood. These receptors all stem from a woman older than 75 with acute or convalescent COVID-19. Both conserved end residues are part of each CDR3.

J gene: TRBJ2-2; V gene: TRBV5-1; CDR3 protein: CASSLTGITGELFF
J gene: TRBJ2-1; V gene: TRBV28; CDR3 protein: CASSLPRAAGGYEQFF
J gene: TRBJ1-5; V gene: TRBV18; CDR3 protein: CASSPPNGEHQPQHF
J gene: TRBJ2-3; V gene: TRBV5-4; CDR3 protein: CASSLGGDPRDTQYF
J gene: TRBJ1-2; V gene: TRBV5-1; CDR3 protein: CASSSNLYNRDGYTF
J gene: TRBJ2-5; V gene: TRBV18; CDR3 protein: CASSPIAGETQYF
J gene: TRBJ2-1; V gene: TRBV5-1; CDR3 protein: CASSLQGALYNEQFF
J gene: TRBJ2-3; V gene: TRBV11-3; CDR3 protein: CASSLEGGDTQYF
J gene: TRBJ2-3; V gene: TRBV5-1; CDR3 protein: CASSRYPDTQYF
J gene: TRBJ1-5; V gene: TRBV28; CDR3 protein: CASSLGPDRSNQPQHF
J gene: TRBJ1-4; V gene: TRBV3-1/TRBV3-2; CDR3 protein: CASSLTRATNEKLFF
J gene: TRBJ2-3; V gene: TRBV7-3; CDR3 protein: CASSNRGAGDTQYF
J gene: TRBJ2-1; V gene: TRBV2; CDR3 protein: CASSETGGAGNEQFF
J gene: TRBJ2-7; V gene: TRBV9; CDR3 protein: CASSVDGGGGEQYF
J gene: TRBJ2-3; V gene: TRBV6-5; CDR3 protein: CASSYGTLGDTQYF
J gene: TRBJ2-7; V gene: TRBV28; CDR3 protein: CASSFTGGNYEQYF
J gene: TRBJ2-3; V gene: TRBV19; CDR3 protein: CASSPSTDTQYF
J gene: TRBJ1-5; V gene: TRBV28; CDR3 protein: CASSLLHGSIGGPQHF
J gene: TRBJ2-7; V gene: TRBV6-5; CDR3 protein: CASSTWTGLNEQYF
J gene: TRBJ1-2; V gene: TRBV5-5; CDR3 protein: CASSLGGLYGYTF
J gene: TRBJ2-7; V gene: TRBV28; CDR3 protein: CASTGTSDIRTSYEQYF